This T cell receptor beta chain was profiled in a study of CD8 T cells in Susac syndrome. Overall study findings and caveats: The study recognized that the number of individuals in its TCR sequencing and HLA analysis was relatively small.

Reverse transcription of roughly 0.5 to 1 ug RNA was performed with random hexamers. Amplification of TCR beta CDR3 used immunoSEQ multiplex PCR across 54 Vbeta and 13 Jbeta. MiXCR, run by TCRdb on the immunoSEQ multiplex PCR reads, gives a single entry per CDR3 protein. The table includes around 300,000 distinct CDR3 sequences, 65% to 90% detected once. The CDR3 has 13 residues. The V end lost 3 bases, the J end lost 4 bases, and 7 bases lay between the germline ends. Germline V lookup: CDR1 LNHDA, CDR2 SQIVND (reference sequence). Sequencing of TCR beta was undertaken in CD8+ and CD4+ T cells derived from blood. TEMRA cells were FACS-enriched and CD8+ and CD4+ T cells negatively isolated. Worth noting for this clonotype: Its antigen is unknown.

The material sequenced was CD8+ T cells from PBMCs. The chain employs TRBV19 and TRBJ2-1; no clear D gene. The sequence was collected from a human donor with multiple sclerosis. The CDR3: CASSIGAYNEQFF. The CDR3 nucleotides are TGTGCCAGTAGTATTGGAGCGTACAATGAGCAGTTCTTC.